A single sample gave rise to the 28 T cell receptor beta chains below, sequenced in a study of T-cell reconstitution after alpha-beta-depleted transplantation in children. As it was prepared, the TCRbeta library received unique molecular identifiers. TCRdb re-derived calls from the PCR reads in MiXCR, one entry per CDR3 protein. The sample lists some 200,000 distinct CDR3 sequences, around 7% seen once, with 3% to 3.5% in the top ten. The sequenced sample was PBMCs from the stem cell graft donor, obtained from the stem cell graft. The receptors originated from a human donor who donated a stem cell graft to a child with Wiskott-Aldrich syndrome.

This clonotype was recorded at least ten times. This chain connects TRBV7-9 to TRBJ2-1, with D tentatively TRBD2 (5 bases). Trimming took off 0 bases at V and 6 bases at J, with 12 bases between the two ends. The CDR3 totals 15 residues. The germline V gene encodes CDR1 SEHNR and CDR2 FQNEAQ (reference sequence). This chain's CDR3 is CASSLAIGLLNEQFF. CDR3 nucleotide sequence: TGTGCCAGCAGCTTAGCGATTGGACTCCTCAATGAGCAGTTCTTC.

The chain combines TRBV7-2 with TRBJ1-6; no firm D call. Per the germline V gene, CDR1 is SGHTA and CDR2 is FQGNSA. V dropped 2 bases and J dropped 7 bases, with 6 bases sitting between them. The CDR3 is made up of 13 amino acids. The CDR3 loop is CASSLSQNSPLHF. CDR3 in DNA: TGTGCCAGCAGCTTATCGCAGAATTCACCCCTCCACTTT.

This clonotype has a count of ten or more. This CDR3 reads CASSFWEGPAKNIQYF. The CDR3 bases are TGTGCCAGCAGCTTTTGGGAGGGTCCGGCCAAAAACATTCAGTACTTC. J is TRBJ2-4 and V is TRBV7-6, with 7 bases that match TRBD2. The germline V gene has CDR1 SGHVS and CDR2 FNYEAQ. With 3 bases clipped from V and 1 base from J, the junction kept 6 bases outside the gene matches. The CDR3 is 16 residues long.

Ten or more counts support this clonotype. The chain joins TRBV5-5 to TRBJ1-5, with TRBD1 matching 8 bases. This CDR3 has 15 residues. The germline gives CDR1 SGHKS, CDR2 YYEKEE (reference sequence). J was trimmed by 11 bases and V by 0 bases; bases with no gene match: 10. The CDR3 DNA reads TGTGCCAGCAGCTTGGGCAGGGGGCGTAAATGGGCCCAGCATTTT. Protein: CASSLGRGRKWAQHF.

Turning to this clonotype: A read error is possible here, since a much larger clone lies one base away. The chain recombines TRBV5-1 with TRBJ2-1, with D unclear. Looked up from germline, CDR1 is SGHRS and CDR2 is YFSETQ. The CDR3 runs to 14 residues. V was shortened by 4 bases and J by 7 bases, with 15 bases between the two germline ends. In nucleotides, the CDR3 is TGCGCCAGCAGCACGGGCTCAAGTTGGAATGAGCAGTTCTTC. It encodes CASSTGSSWNEQFF.

This clonotype has a count of ten or more. The V gene is TRBV5-1, the J gene TRBJ2-3; weak D call: TRBD2 (6 bases). Trimming removed 4 bases at V and 7 bases at J, with 19 bases between. This CDR3 spans 15 amino acids. Germline CDR1 SGHRS, CDR2 YFSETQ. The CDR3 region has the DNA TGCGCCAGCAGCACCGACGGCGGGAAACTGAATACGCAGTATTTT. This encodes CASSTDGGKLNTQYF.

This clonotype was seen a handful of times. The chain carries TRBV11-2 and TRBJ2-1, with TRBD1 matching 8 bases. This CDR3 contains 17 residues. V was pared by 4 bases and J by 5 bases, with 13 bases of the junction left unmatched. The germline gives CDR1 SGHAT, CDR2 FQNNGV. CDR3 coding DNA: TGTGCCAGCAGCTCAATAGGAGGTCAGGGGGCGCACAATGAGCAGTTCTTC. It yields the protein CASSSIGGQGAHNEQFF. Together with reference TRBV11-2 and TRBJ2-1, the CDR3 gives the full variable domain: EAGVAQSPRYKIIEKRQSVAFWCNPISGHATLYWYQQILGQGPKLLIQFQNNGVVDDSQLPKDRFSAERLKGVDSTLKIQPAKLEDSAVYLCASSSIGGQGAHNEQFFGPGTRLTVL.

This clonotype appeared many times. This chain links TRBV27 with TRBJ2-1; a possible D gene is TRBD1 (6 bases). Deletions cut 1 base from V and 5 bases from J, with 15 bases between. CDR3 length: 16 amino acids. Germline V gives CDR1 MNHEY, CDR2 SMNVEV (reference sequence). The CDR3 DNA follows: TGTGCCAGCAGTTTATACGTCCAGGGGCTTAACAATGAGCAGTTCTTC. It yields the protein CASSLYVQGLNNEQFF.

This clonotype was picked up a small number of times. The CDR3 bases are TGCGCCAGCAGCTTGGAGGTCCAGGGCGAAGAGACCCAGTACTTC. This sequence encodes CASSLEVQGEETQYF. The chain joins TRBV5-1 to TRBJ2-5; D perhaps matches TRBD1 (5 bases). CDR3 size: 15 residues. Germline V gene data show CDR1 as SGHRS and CDR2 as YFSETQ. V was shortened by 0 bases and J by 3 bases, with 12 bases between the two germline ends. Looking up the rest from reference TRBV5-1 and TRBJ2-5 gives the full variable domain: KAGVTQTPRYLIKTRGQQVTLSCSPISGHRSVSWYQQTPGQGLQFLFEYFSETQRNKGNFPGRFSGRQFSNSRSEMNVSTLELGDSALYLCASSLEVQGEETQYFGPGTRLLVL.

This clonotype was seen ten or more times. This chain links TRBV20-1 with TRBJ2-1; TRBD2 aligns across 8 bases. J lost 0 bases, V lost 7 bases, and 8 bases had no gene match. The CDR3 has 15 residues. Germline values: CDR1 DFQATT, CDR2 SNEGSKA (reference sequence). In DNA, the CDR3 is TGCAGTGTCCCCCCGGCGGGGGGCTCCTACAATGAGCAGTTCTTC. Translated, it gives CSVPPAGGSYNEQFF.

V and J are TRBV15 and TRBJ1-3; 9 bases align to TRBD1. Germline V CDR1 and CDR2: LNHNV, YYDKDF (reference sequence). The ends lost 0 bases at V and 4 bases at J; junction bases unmatched: 4. The CDR3 is 16 residues long. The CDR3 here is CATSRDPTGGGNTIYF. The CDR3 nucleotides read TGTGCCACCAGCAGAGATCCGACAGGGGGAGGAAACACCATATATTTT.

This clonotype was seen many times. The V call is TRBV24-1, the J call TRBJ2-2; TRBD1 matches 9 bases. The V and J ends lost 6 bases and 2 bases, in that order; junction bases with no gene match: 9. The germline CDR1 and CDR2 sequences are KGHDR and SFDVKD. The CDR3 contains 17 residues. DNA of the CDR3: TGTGCCACCAGTCCCTTCTCGGACAGGGGAAACACCGGGGAGCTGTTTTTT. This gives the protein CATSPFSDRGNTGELFF.

The sample holds many counts of this clonotype. This sequence joins TRBV6-5 and TRBJ2-1; D unclear. The CDR3 has 13 residues. Germline V CDR1 and CDR2: MNHEY, SVGAGI. V lost 5 bases to trimming and J lost 8 bases, with 13 bases between them. CDR3 DNA: TGTGCCAGCAGTCGGCGGATTGGGGATGAGCAGTTCTTC. This gives the protein CASSRRIGDEQFF.

This clonotype has ten or more counts. V gene TRBV6-5 combines with J gene TRBJ2-7, with TRBD2 matching 7 bases. The germline gives CDR1 MNHEY, CDR2 SVGAGI. V lost 6 bases and J lost 0; bases outside the gene matches: 11. The CDR3 is 16 residues long. The CDR3 DNA follows: TGTGCCAGCAGGGCGACTAGCTGGGAAGGCTCCTACGAGCAGTACTTC. Its protein product is CASRATSWEGSYEQYF.

This clonotype was counted at least ten times. The chain uses TRBV5-1 and TRBJ2-7; TRBD1 matches at 8 bases. CDR1 is SGHRS, CDR2 YFSETQ, per germline. This CDR3 region has 15 residues. Trimming took 5 bases from V and 3 from J; bases not matched to a gene: 10. The CDR3: CASSITGTGYYEQYF. DNA of the CDR3: TGCGCCAGCAGTATAACCGGGACAGGATACTACGAGCAGTACTTC. Complete variable domain (other parts from reference TRBV5-1 and TRBJ2-7): KAGVTQTPRYLIKTRGQQVTLSCSPISGHRSVSWYQQTPGQGLQFLFEYFSETQRNKGNFPGRFSGRQFSNSRSEMNVSTLELGDSALYLCASSITGTGYYEQYFGPGTRLTVT.

This clonotype was seen a single time. The rearrangement joins TRBV20-1 to TRBJ2-3; 10 nucleotides match TRBD2. The CDR3 is 15 residues long. V trimming: 5 bases; J trimming: 3 bases; junction bases outside the gene matches: 8. Germline V gives CDR1 DFQATT, CDR2 SNEGSKA (reference sequence). CDR3 DNA sequence: TGCAGTGCTGAGGGGACTAGCGTTACAACAGATACGCAGTATTTT. Translated: CSAEGTSVTTDTQYF.

This clonotype was detected only a few times. The chain carries TRBV10-3 and TRBJ2-6, with TRBD1 matching over 8 bases. V shed 3 bases and J 2 bases; nucleotides not matched to a gene: 12. The CDR3 contains 19 residues. The V gene's germline CDR1 is ENHRY and CDR2 SYGVKD. DNA for the CDR3: TGTGCCATCAGTGACCCTCCCCCCGGGACAGGACCTGGGGCCAACGTCCTGACTTTC. Its translation is CAISDPPPGTGPGANVLTF.

The V call is TRBV15, the J call TRBJ2-7, with D hard to call. The CDR3 consists of 14 residues. Trimming cost V 2 bases and J 0 bases, with 8 bases left between them. Germline assignment: CDR1 LNHNV and CDR2 YYDKDF (reference sequence). The CDR3 DNA is TGTGCCACCAGCAGAACTTTTAGCTCCTACGAGCAGTACTTC. This codes for CATSRTFSSYEQYF.

This clonotype appeared a few times. This chain links TRBV12-3 or TRBV12-4 with TRBJ2-3, with D possibly matching TRBD2 (5 bases). V was trimmed by 3 bases and J by 8 bases, leaving 21 bases between them. The CDR3 is 16 residues long. The CDR3 loop is CASSFWESKIYGTQYF. CDR3 sequence (DNA): TGTGCCAGCAGTTTCTGGGAGTCAAAGATATATGGTACGCAGTATTTT.

This clonotype occurred many times. The rearrangement links TRBV24-1 to TRBJ2-1; D unclear. Trimming removed 2 bases at V and 6 bases at J, with 7 bases between. Germline V gives CDR1 KGHDR, CDR2 SFDVKD. The CDR3 is 13 amino acids. The chain's CDR3 is CATSDSRPNEQFF. The CDR3 DNA is TGTGCCACCAGTGATTCCCGGCCCAATGAGCAGTTCTTC.

This clonotype was observed at least ten times. The chain couples TRBV13 to TRBJ2-7; a possible D gene is TRBD1 (6 bases). CDR3 length: 13 amino acids. From germline, CDR1 is PRHDT and CDR2 FYEKMQ (reference sequence). V was cut by 5 bases and J by 5 bases, with 13 bases left in between. The CDR3 here is CASSGPGHHEQYF. The CDR3 region has the DNA TGTGCCAGCAGCGGACCGGGACACCACGAGCAGTACTTC.

This clonotype has at least ten counts. The V gene is TRBV20-1, the J gene TRBJ2-7; unclear D gene. This CDR3 has 13 amino acids. V shed 5 bases and J shed 1 base, with 12 bases lying between them. CDR1 is DFQATT, CDR2 SNEGSKA, per germline (reference sequence). The CDR3 bases are TGCAGTGCTGAGGCCGACAAGTCCTACGAGCAGTACTTC. It is translated as CSAEADKSYEQYF.

V is TRBV4-1 and J is TRBJ1-6; unclear D gene. The germline V gene has CDR1 MGHRA and CDR2 YSYEKL. V was trimmed by 4 bases and J by 10 bases, leaving 11 bases between them. The CDR3 extends over 13 amino acids. This CDR3 reads CASSPPERSPLHF. The DNA for the CDR3 is TGCGCCAGCAGCCCTCCTGAAAGGTCACCCCTCCACTTT.

This clonotype was picked up many times. The chain recombines TRBV7-9 with TRBJ2-1, with D perhaps matching TRBD1 or TRBD2 (6 bases each). This CDR3 is built from 14 residues. Germline V gives CDR1 SEHNR, CDR2 FQNEAQ (reference sequence). V shed 8 bases and J shed 3 bases, with 14 bases lying between them. The CDR3 loop reads CASARDTSYNEQFF. The CDR3 bases are TGTGCCAGCGCGCGGGACACAAGCTACAATGAGCAGTTCTTC.

This clonotype was counted many times. This chain links TRBV10-3 with TRBJ2-5; D is tentatively TRBD1 or TRBD2 (5 bases each). This CDR3 has 15 residues. Germline assignment: CDR1 ENHRY and CDR2 SYGVKD. V shed 4 bases and J shed 5 bases, with 17 bases lying between them. This CDR3 is CAISAGDASGETQYF. The CDR3 region has the DNA TGTGCCATCAGTGCCGGGGACGCCAGCGGCGAGACCCAGTACTTC.

In this sample, this clonotype turned up many times. The chain employs TRBV6-5 and TRBJ2-5, with D possibly being TRBD2 (6 bases). Trimming left V 3 bases short and J 1 base short, with 15 bases between. CDR1 is MNHEY, CDR2 SVGAGI, per germline. This CDR3 is built from 16 residues. The CDR3 coding sequence is TGTGCCAGCAGTTATTGGGGCTGGAGGGGCCAAGAGACCCAGTACTTC. Its translation: CASSYWGWRGQETQYF.

The chain employs TRBV6-6 and TRBJ2-1; D could derive from TRBD1 or TRBD2 (5 bases each). The germline gives CDR1 MNHNY, CDR2 SVGAGI (reference sequence). The CDR3 totals 13 residues. Between the trimmed V and J ends, which lost 6 bases and 7 bases, there was a span of 13 bases. The CDR3 region has the DNA TGTGCCAGCAGCGGGACGGTGGGGAATGAGCAGTTCTTC. This gives the protein CASSGTVGNEQFF.

This sequence joins TRBV11-2 and TRBJ2-2; a possible D gene is TRBD1 (6 bases). The CDR3 length is 15 residues. V shed 3 bases and J shed 6 bases, with 14 bases lying between them. From germline, CDR1 is SGHAT and CDR2 FQNNGV. The CDR3 is CASSFQQGMAGELFF. DNA for the CDR3: TGTGCCAGCAGCTTCCAACAGGGAATGGCCGGGGAGCTGTTTTTT.